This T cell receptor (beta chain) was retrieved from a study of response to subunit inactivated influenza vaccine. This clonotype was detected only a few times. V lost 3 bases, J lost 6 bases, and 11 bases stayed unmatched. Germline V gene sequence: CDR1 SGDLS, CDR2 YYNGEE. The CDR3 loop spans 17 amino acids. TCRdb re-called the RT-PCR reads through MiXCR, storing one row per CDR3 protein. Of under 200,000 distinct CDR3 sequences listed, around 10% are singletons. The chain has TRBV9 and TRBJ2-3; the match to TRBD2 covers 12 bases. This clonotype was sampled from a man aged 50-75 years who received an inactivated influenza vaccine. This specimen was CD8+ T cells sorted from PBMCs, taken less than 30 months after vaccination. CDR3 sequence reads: CASSARPLAGGRDTQYF. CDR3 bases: TGTGCCAGCAGCGCCCGACCACTAGCGGGAGGTAGGGATACGCAGTATTTT.